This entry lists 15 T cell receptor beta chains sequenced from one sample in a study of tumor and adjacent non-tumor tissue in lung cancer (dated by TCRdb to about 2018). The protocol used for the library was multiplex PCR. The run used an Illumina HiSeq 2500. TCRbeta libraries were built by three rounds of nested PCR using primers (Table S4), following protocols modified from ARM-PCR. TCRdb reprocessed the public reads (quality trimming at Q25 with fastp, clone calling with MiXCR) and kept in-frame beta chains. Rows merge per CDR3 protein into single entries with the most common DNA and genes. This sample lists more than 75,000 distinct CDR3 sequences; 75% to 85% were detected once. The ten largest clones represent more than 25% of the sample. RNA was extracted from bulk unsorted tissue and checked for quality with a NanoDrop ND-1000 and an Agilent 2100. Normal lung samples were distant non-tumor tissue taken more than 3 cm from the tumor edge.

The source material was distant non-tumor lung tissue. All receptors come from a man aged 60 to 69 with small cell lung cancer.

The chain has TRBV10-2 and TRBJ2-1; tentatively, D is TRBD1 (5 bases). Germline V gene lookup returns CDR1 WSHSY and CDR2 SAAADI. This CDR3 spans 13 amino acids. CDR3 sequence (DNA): TGCCCTTGCTGCGATACTGGCCAGGGTGAGCAGTTCTTC. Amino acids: CPCCDTGQGEQFF.

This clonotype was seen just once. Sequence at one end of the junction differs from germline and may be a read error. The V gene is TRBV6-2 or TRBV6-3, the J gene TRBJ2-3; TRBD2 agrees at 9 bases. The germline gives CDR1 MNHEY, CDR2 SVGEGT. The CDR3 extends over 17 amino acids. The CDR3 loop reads CVSSCSLAGRRADTQYF. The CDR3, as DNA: TGTGTCAGCAGTTGCTCCCTAGCGGGAAGGCGGGCAGATACGCAGTATTTT.

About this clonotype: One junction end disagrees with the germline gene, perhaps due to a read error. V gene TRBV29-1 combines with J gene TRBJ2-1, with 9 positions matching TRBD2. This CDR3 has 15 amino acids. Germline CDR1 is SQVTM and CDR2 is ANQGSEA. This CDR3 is CGVAGREGRANEHFF. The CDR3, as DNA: TGCGGCGTTGCGGGGCGGGAGGGAAGGGCAAATGAGCACTTCTTC.

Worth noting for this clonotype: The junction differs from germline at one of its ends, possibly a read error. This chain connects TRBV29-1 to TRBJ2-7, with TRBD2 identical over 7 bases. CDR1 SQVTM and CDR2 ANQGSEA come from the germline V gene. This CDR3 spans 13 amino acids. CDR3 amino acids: CNVEGEAGAEQYF. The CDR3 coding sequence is TGCAACGTTGAAGGGGAGGCGGGAGCCGAGCAGTACTTC.

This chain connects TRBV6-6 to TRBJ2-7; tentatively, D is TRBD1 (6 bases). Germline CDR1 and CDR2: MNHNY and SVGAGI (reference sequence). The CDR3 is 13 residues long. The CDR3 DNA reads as TGTACCAGCAGTGGCAGGGGCTCCTACGAGCAGTATGTC. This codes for CTSSGRGSYEQYV.

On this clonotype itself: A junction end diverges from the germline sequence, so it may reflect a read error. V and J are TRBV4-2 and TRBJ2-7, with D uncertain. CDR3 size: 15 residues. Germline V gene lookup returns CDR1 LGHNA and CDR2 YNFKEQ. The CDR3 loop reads CANSQDERFPYEQYF. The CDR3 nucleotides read TGTGCCAACAGCCAAGATGAGAGGTTCCCCTACGAGCAGTACTTC.

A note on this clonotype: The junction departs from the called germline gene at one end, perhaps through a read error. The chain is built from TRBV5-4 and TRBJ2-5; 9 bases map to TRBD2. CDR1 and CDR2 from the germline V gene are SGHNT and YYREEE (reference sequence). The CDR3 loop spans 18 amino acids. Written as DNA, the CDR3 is TGTGCTAGCAGTCTAGGTGGGGGTAGCGGGAGTGGGCTAGAGACCCAGTACTTC. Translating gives CASSLGGGSGSGLETQYF.

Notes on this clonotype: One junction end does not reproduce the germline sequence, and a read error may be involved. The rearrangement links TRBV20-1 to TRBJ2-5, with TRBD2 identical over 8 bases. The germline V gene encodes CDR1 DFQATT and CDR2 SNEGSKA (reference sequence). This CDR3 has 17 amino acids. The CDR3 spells CSVRGGVASGSQETQYF. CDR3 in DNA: TGCAGTGTTAGAGGAGGGGTTGCTAGCGGGTCTCAAGAGACCCAGTACTTC.

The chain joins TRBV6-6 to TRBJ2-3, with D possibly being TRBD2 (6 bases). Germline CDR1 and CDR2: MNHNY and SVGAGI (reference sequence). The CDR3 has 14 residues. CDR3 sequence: CTSSYSKISDTQYF. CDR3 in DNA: TGTACTAGCAGTTACTCGAAAATCTCAGATACGCAGTATTTT.

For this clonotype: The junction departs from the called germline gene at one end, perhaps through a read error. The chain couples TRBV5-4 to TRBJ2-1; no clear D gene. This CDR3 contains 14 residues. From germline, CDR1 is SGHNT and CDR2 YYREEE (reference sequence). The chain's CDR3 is CTSSFMKKNNEQFF. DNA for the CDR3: TGTACCAGCAGCTTTATGAAAAAGAATAATGAGCAGTTCTTC.

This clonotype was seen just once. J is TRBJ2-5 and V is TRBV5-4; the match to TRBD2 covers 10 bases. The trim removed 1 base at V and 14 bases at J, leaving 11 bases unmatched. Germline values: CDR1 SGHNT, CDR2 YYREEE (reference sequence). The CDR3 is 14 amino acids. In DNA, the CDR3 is TGTGCCAGCAGCTTGACTAGCGGGAAGGGGGACCATTACTTC. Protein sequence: CASSLTSGKGDHYF.

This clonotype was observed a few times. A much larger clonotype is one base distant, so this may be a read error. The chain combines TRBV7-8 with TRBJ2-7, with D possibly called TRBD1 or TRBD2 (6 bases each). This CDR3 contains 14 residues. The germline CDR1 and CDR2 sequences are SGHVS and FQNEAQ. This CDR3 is CASSPQGRIYVQYF. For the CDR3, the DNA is TGTGCCAGCAGCCCTCAGGGGAGGATCTACGTGCAGTACTTC.

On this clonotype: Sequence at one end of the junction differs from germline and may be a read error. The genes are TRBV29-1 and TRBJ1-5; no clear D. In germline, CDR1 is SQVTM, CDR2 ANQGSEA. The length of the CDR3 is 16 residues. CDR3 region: CSVILVGVASNKPQHF. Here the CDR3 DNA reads TGCAGCGTTATATTGGTCGGGGTCGCCTCCAATAAGCCCCAACATTTT.

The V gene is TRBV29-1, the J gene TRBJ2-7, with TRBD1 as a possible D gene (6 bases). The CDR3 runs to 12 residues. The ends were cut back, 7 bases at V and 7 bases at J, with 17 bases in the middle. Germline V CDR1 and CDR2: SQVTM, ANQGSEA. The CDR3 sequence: CSARDTSQEQYF. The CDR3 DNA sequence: TGCAGCGCCCGGGACACTTCCCAGGAGCAGTACTTC.

CDR3 in amino acids: CASCPGQIQETQYF. The CDR3, as DNA: TGTGCCAGCTGTCCAGGACAGATCCAGGAGACCCAGTACTTC. The genes are TRBV12-3 or TRBV12-4 and TRBJ2-5; a weak D match, TRBD1 (6 bases). Trimming stripped 8 bases from V and 5 bases from J, with 18 bases between. The CDR3 has 14 residues.